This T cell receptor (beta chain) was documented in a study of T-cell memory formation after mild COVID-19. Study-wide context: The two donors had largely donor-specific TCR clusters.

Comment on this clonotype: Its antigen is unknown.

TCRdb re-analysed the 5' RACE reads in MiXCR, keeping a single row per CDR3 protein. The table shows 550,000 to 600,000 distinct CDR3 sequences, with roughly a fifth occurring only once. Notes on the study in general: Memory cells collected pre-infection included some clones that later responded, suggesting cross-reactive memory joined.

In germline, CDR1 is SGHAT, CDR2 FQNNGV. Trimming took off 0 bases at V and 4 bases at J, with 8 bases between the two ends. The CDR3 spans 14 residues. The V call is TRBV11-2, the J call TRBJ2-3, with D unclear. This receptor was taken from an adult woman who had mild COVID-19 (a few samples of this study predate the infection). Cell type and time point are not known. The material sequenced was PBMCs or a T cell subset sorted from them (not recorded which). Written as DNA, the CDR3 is TGTGCCAGCAGCTTAGATTGGCTACCAGATACGCAGTATTTT. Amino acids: CASSLDWLPDTQYF.